The rows below give T cell receptor beta chains drawn from one sample of a study of blood T cell repertoires in COVID-19. Sequencing was performed with immunoSEQ multiplex PCR; in TCRdb, only in-frame clones are kept and a portion is missing. Here the sample spans 120,000 or so clones, approximately 81% being singletons. Sequenced: peripheral blood. These receptors all come from a woman aged 45-65 years with acute or convalescent COVID-19. Each CDR3 is given with its conserved first and last residue. A D gene is named only where the DNA matches it firmly. Rows give clone size only sometimes, using once, few, many, or a class for an expanded clone.

clone_size j_call d_call v_call cdr3_nt cdr3_aa
NA TRBJ2-7 TRBD2 TRBV7-9 TGTGCCAGCTCCCAGTTCCCTAGCGGGAGCCCTCCTTACTACGAGCAGTACTTC CASSQFPSGSPPYYEQYF
few TRBJ1-1 NA TRBV19 TGTGCCAGTAGTACTAGCTGGGTGGAAACTGAAGCTTTCTTT CASSTSWVETEAFF
NA TRBJ2-1 TRBD2 TRBV28 TGTGCCAGCAGTTACCAGGGAGGGACCCATGAGCAGTTCTTC CASSYQGGTHEQFF
NA TRBJ1-2 TRBD1 TRBV2 TGTGCCAGCAGTGGGACAGGGGGCCGGAACTATGGCTACACCTTC CASSGTGGRNYGYTF
once TRBJ1-4 NA TRBV6-5 TGTGCCAGCAGTTACTCGGGGGGGGAGGATGAAAAACTGTTTTTT CASSYSGGEDEKLFF
NA TRBJ1-5 NA TRBV7-2 TGTGCCAGCAGCCCAGAGGGGAGGCTTAATCAGCCCCAGCATTTT CASSPEGRLNQPQHF
NA TRBJ1-1 NA TRBV6-2/TRBV6-3 TGTGCCAGCAGTTACTCGTCCAAAGCTTTCTTT CASSYSSKAFF
NA TRBJ2-2 TRBD2 TRBV5-1 TGCGCCAGCAGCGCCGGGACTAGCAGCTTCGCGAACACCGGGGAGCTGTTTTTT CASSAGTSSFANTGELFF
NA TRBJ2-5 TRBD1 TRBV7-9 TGTGCCAGCAGCTCCACGACAGGGTTCCAAGAGACCCAGTACTTC CASSSTTGFQETQYF
NA TRBJ2-1 NA TRBV11-1 TGTGCCAGCAGCCAGGGTTCCAATGAGCAGTTCTTC CASSQGSNEQFF
NA TRBJ1-3 NA TRBV27 TGTGCCAGCAGCACAGGGCTCGGAAACACCATATATTTT CASSTGLGNTIYF
NA TRBJ2-1 TRBD1 TRBV3-1/TRBV3-2 TGTGCCAGCAGCCAAGATGGGGACAGGTCATGGCTTATCTTC CASSQDGDRSWLIF
NA TRBJ2-5 NA TRBV5-1 TGCGCCAGCAGCTTGGAAACCGGGAGACAGGAGACCCAGTACTTC CASSLETGRQETQYF
NA TRBJ1-3 NA TRBV10-3 TGTGCCATCAGTGAAACAGACTCTGGAAACACCATATATTTT CAISETDSGNTIYF
NA TRBJ1-1 NA TRBV9 TGTGCCAGCAGCGTAGCCCAGAACACTGAAGCTTTCTTT CASSVAQNTEAFF
NA TRBJ1-1 NA TRBV5-4 TGTGCCAGCAGGTCGCAGGCAGTAAACACTGAAGCTTTCTTT CASRSQAVNTEAFF
NA TRBJ2-1 TRBD1 TRBV27 TGTGCCAGCACGACAGGGGGCTGGGATGAGCAGTTCTTC CASTTGGWDEQFF
NA TRBJ2-3 TRBD2 TRBV14 TGTGCCAGCAGCCGGACTAGCGGGACATTGGATACGCAGTATTTT CASSRTSGTLDTQYF
NA TRBJ2-2 TRBD2 TRBV9 TGTGCCAGCCAGCGGGACCCCACCGGGGAGCTGTTTTTT CASQRDPTGELFF
NA TRBJ2-7 TRBD1 TRBV10-1 TGCGCCAGCTCCTCCGGACAGGGGTACGAGCAGTACTTC CASSSGQGYEQYF
NA TRBJ1-6 NA TRBV5-5 TGTGCCAGCAGCGACAGGTCTAACTCACCCCTCCACTTT CASSDRSNSPLHF
few TRBJ2-3 TRBD2 TRBV5-4 TGTGCCAGCAGCTTACTAGCGGGAGGCCATACGCAGTATTTT CASSLLAGGHTQYF
NA TRBJ2-3 TRBD1 TRBV7-9 TGTGCCAGCAGCTCTCAGGGGGACACAGATACGCAGTATTTT CASSSQGDTDTQYF
NA TRBJ2-7 NA TRBV2 TGTGCCAGCAGTGAGCGGGGCTACGAGCAGTACTTC CASSERGYEQYF
few TRBJ1-5 NA TRBV7-9 TGTGCCAGCAGCTCTGCGACCGGGGGGAATCAGCCCCAGCATTTT CASSSATGGNQPQHF
NA TRBJ1-4 NA TRBV7-9 TGTGCCAGCAGCCCTGTCAGTTCAACTAATGAAAAACTGTTTTTT CASSPVSSTNEKLFF
NA TRBJ1-1 NA TRBV19 TGTGCCAGTAGTAGGGAGGGGATCTCTTCTGAAGCTTTCTTT CASSREGISSEAFF
once TRBJ1-3 NA TRBV5-5 TGTGCCAGCAGTATGAGTACTGGAAACACCATATATTTT CASSMSTGNTIYF
few TRBJ2-1 TRBD1 TRBV9 TGTGCCAAGACAGGGCACGAGCAGTTCTTC CAKTGHEQFF
NA TRBJ1-2 NA TRBV7-9 TGTGCCAGCAGCCCCCCAAACTCGGGGAGTGATGGCTACACCTTC CASSPPNSGSDGYTF
NA TRBJ1-2 NA TRBV11-2 TGTGCCAGCAGCTTAGATTTCAGGGCCTATGGCTACACCTTC CASSLDFRAYGYTF
NA TRBJ2-1 TRBD2 TRBV12-3/TRBV12-4 TGTGCCAGCAGTTTAGGGCCTAGCGGCCAGTTCTTC CASSLGPSGQFF
NA TRBJ1-4 TRBD1 TRBV6-6 TGTGCCAGCAGCCGAAATCGCGGGACAGGGGGCAGATGGACTAATGAAAAACTGTTTTTT CASSRNRGTGGRWTNEKLFF
NA TRBJ1-6 TRBD1 TRBV11-2 TGTGCCAGCAGCTTAGAGACAGGGGAAAATTCACCCCTCCACTTT CASSLETGENSPLHF
NA TRBJ1-3 TRBD1 TRBV5-1 TGCGCCAGCAGCACTACAGGGGGCGATGGAAACACCATATATTTT CASSTTGGDGNTIYF
once TRBJ1-5 NA TRBV3-1/TRBV3-2 TGTGCCAGCAGCCAAGATTTACAGGGTGGTCAGCCCCAGCATTTT CASSQDLQGGQPQHF
NA TRBJ1-6 TRBD1 TRBV18 TGTGCCAGCTCACCCGACAGGGTTGGAAATTCACCCCTCCACTTT CASSPDRVGNSPLHF